This note documents a single TCR beta chain sequence. These data originate in a study of blood T cell repertoires in COVID-19. As processed by the authors: Amplification with reference gene primers provided the estimates of nucleated cell counts. Sequencing used immunoSEQ multiplex PCR; TCRdb keeps in-frame clones, though not all of them. That table furnishes V, J and clone size, whereas the DNA furnished D and trimming. The sample consists of 100,000 to 150,000 clones, 80% to 90% of them appearing once. While infection was still active, Seattle patients were enrolled and then followed longitudinally. The CDR3 is 15 amino acids. Germline-derived CDR1 and CDR2 are SGHTA and FQGTGA. Trimming cost V 5 bases and J 4 bases, with 15 bases left between them.

The TCR sequence derives from a man between 60 and 75 years old with COVID-19, enrolled during active disease. The chain links TRBV7-3 to TRBJ2-1, with D tentatively TRBD1 (6 bases). The sample comprised peripheral blood. In DNA form, the CDR3 reads TGTGCCAGCAGCCCGGACAGAAGAAGGTACAATGAGCAGTTCTTC. As protein: CASSPDRRRYNEQFF.